This T cell receptor (beta chain) was obtained from a study of cytomegalovirus exposure and HLA in healthy donors. PCR employed 60 Vbeta and 13 Jbeta primers. Libraries were prepared by immunoSEQ multiplex PCR; TCRdb keeps only in-frame clonotypes and omits some of them. The sample gives under 300,000 clones, 75% to 90% of which show up once; around 3.7% is in the top ten. Findings of the study overall: The study put some 150 TCR beta chains on its list as cytomegalovirus-associated. TCR association rates varied by HLA locus in a later analysis, with DRB1 highest and HLA-C lowest. As a later analysis showed, a missense DCLRE1C variant was linked to trimming of TCR beta V- and J-genes.

As for this clone: Its target is not known.

The origin of this receptor is a man aged 40-49 years in good health and CMV-seropositive. Sequencing was carried out using PBMCs.

The CDR3, as DNA: TGTGCCAGCAGCTTTGGGGGGAGGCCAGATACGCAGTATTTT. Its protein product is CASSFGGRPDTQYF. This chain connects TRBV11-3 to TRBJ2-3; a possible D gene is TRBD2 (6 bases). From germline, CDR1 is SGHNT and CDR2 YENEEA. The CDR3 is made up of 14 amino acids. Between the trimmed V and J ends, which lost 3 bases and 4 bases, there was a span of 11 bases.